This TCR beta chain was sequenced in a study of regulatory T cells in long-lasting Graves disease. Libraries of TCR beta came from iRepertoire HTBI primers plus Arm-PCR of CDR3 regions. TCRdb analysed the multiplex PCR reads with MiXCR anew, one entry per CDR3 protein. This sample yields roughly 400,000 distinct CDR3 sequences, of which about 17% are seen a single time; under 30% belongs to the top ten. Time point of the sample: newly diagnosed GD, antithyroid drugs for less than 3 months. Extracted PBMC RNA gave rise to the TCR library. A further study also used this sample, focusing on T cells in Graves' hyperthyroidism and ophthalmopathy.

The starting material was peripheral blood mononuclear cells (PBMCs), obtained at new diagnosis, from a patient treated with antithyroid drugs. The TCR was taken from a woman aged 18-29 years with Graves disease.

The CDR3: CASSVRGGELFF. As DNA, the CDR3 is TGTGCCAGTAGCGTCAGGGGCGGGGAGCTGTTTTTT. The V gene is TRBV19, the J gene TRBJ2-2, with TRBD1 as a possible D gene (6 bases). V lost 6 bases to trimming and J lost 7 bases, with 9 bases between them. The CDR3 covers 12 residues. Germline loops: CDR1 LNHDA, CDR2 SQIVND (reference sequence).